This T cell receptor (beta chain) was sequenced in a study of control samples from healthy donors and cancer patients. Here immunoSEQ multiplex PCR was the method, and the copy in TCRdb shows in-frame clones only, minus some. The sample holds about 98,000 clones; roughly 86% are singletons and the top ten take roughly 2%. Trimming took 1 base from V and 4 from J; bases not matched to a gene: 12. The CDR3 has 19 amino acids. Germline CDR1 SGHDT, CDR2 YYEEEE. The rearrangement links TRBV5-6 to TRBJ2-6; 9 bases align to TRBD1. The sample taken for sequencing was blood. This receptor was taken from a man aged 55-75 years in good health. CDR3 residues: CASSLTGQGRLNGANVLTF. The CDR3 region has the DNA TGTGCCAGCAGCTTGACGGGACAGGGAAGATTGAACGGGGCCAACGTCCTGACTTTC.